Many counts were recorded for the clone carrying this TCR beta chain. Its cognate antigen is unknown. The data were obtained in a study of neurological immune-mediated disorders. Study findings and constraints: Neither clinical nor MRI features were found to be associated with the multiple sclerosis repertoire cluster. The most TCR clonal expansion was seen in HTLV-1-associated myelopathy, whereas the least was seen in multiple sclerosis, below the level in healthy controls.

Between the trimmed V and J ends, which lost 8 bases and 7 bases, there was a span of 24 bases. Germline V CDR1 and CDR2: SNHLY, FYNNEI. The CDR3 length is 16 residues. One entry per CDR3 protein results from TCRdb running MiXCR on the 5' RACE reads. The sample has 54,000 or so distinct CDR3 sequences; around 3.5% are singletons. The J gene is TRBJ2-1, the V gene TRBV2, with a tentative D call TRBD2 (6 bases). The origin of this receptor is a man aged 60 to 69 with multiple sclerosis. The sample was PBMCs. The DNA for the CDR3 is TGTGCCAGCGAAAGGGCGGACCTTTTTGCGGGGAATGAGCAGTTCTTC. It is translated as CASERADLFAGNEQFF.